This entry is about one TCR beta chain. Per the germline V gene, CDR1 is LNHDA and CDR2 is SQIVND (reference sequence). V shed 1 base and J 4 bases; nucleotides not matched to a gene: 6. The CDR3 spans 16 residues. The data derive from a study of blood T cell repertoires in COVID-19. Sequenced by immunoSEQ multiplex PCR; TCRdb stores in-frame clones only, minus some. The table includes some 45,000 clones, roughly nine tenths detected once. The TCR was taken from a man in his forties or fifties with active COVID-19. Sequencing input: peripheral blood. The V call is TRBV19, the J call TRBJ2-1, with 8 bases that match TRBD1. The CDR3 DNA follows: TGTGCCAGTAGTATAGGAACAGGGGGGAATTACAATGAGCAGTTCTTC. It specifies CASSIGTGGNYNEQFF.